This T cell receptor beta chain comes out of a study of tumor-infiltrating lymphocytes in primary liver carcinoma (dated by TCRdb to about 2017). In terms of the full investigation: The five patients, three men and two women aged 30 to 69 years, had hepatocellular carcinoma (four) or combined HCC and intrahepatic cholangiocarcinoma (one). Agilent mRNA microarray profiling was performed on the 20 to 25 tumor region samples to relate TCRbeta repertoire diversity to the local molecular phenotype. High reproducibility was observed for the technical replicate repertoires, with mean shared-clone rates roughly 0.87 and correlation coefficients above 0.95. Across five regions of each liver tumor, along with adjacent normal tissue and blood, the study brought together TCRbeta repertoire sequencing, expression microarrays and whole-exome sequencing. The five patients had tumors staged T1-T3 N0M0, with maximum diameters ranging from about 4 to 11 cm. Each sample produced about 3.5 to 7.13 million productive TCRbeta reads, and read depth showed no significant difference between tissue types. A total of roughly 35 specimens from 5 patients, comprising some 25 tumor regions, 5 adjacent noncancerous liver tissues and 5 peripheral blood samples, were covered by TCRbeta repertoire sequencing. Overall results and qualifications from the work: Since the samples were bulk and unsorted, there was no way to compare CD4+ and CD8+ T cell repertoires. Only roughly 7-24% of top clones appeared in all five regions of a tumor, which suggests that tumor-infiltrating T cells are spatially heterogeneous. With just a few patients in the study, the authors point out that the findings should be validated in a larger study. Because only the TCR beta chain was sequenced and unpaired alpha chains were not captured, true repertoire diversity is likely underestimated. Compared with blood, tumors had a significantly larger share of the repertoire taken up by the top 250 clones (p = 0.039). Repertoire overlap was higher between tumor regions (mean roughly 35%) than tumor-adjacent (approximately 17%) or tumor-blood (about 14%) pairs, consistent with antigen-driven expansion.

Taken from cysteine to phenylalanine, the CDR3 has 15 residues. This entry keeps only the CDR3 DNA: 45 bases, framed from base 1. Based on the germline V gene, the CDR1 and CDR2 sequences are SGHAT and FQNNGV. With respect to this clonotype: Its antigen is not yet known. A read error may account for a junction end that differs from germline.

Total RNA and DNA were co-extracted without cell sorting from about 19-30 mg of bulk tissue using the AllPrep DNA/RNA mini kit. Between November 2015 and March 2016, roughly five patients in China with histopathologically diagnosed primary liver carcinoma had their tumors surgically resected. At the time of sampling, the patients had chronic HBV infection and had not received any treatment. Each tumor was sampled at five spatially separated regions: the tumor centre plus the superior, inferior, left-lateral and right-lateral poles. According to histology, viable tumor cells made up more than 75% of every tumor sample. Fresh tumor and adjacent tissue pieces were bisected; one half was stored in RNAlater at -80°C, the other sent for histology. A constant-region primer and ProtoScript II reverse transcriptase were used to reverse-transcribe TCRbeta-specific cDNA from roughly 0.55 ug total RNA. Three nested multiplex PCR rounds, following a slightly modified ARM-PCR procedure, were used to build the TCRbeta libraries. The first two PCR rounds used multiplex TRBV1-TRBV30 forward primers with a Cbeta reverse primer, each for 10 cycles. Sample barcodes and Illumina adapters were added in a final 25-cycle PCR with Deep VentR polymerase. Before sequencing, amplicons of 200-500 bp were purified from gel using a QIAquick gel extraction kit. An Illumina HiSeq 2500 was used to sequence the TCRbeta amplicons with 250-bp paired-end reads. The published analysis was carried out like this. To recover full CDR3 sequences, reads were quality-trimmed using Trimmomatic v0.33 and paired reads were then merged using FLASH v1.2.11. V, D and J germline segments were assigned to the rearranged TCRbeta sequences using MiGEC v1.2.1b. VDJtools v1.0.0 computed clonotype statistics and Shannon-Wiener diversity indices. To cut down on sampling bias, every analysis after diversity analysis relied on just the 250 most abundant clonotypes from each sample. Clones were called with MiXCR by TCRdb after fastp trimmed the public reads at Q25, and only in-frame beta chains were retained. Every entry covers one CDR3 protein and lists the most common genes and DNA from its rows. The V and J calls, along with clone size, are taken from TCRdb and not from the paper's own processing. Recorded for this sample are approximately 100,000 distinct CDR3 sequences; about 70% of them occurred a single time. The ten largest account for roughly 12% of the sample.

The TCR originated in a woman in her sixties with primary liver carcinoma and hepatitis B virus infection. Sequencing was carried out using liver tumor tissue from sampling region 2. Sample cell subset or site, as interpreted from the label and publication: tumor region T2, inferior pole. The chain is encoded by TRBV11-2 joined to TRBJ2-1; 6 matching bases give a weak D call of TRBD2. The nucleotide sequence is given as TGTGCCAACAGTTTCGGGACTCAATCCTGCAATGAGCAGTTCTTC. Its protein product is CANSFGTQSCNEQFF.